These 8 T cell receptor beta chains originate from one sample sequenced in a study of blood T cell repertoires in COVID-19 (dated by TCRdb to the early 2020s). The method behind the library was the immunoSEQ multiplex PCR assay. TCRdb holds this immuneACCESS table with in-frame rearrangements only. Some clones are missing; in checked studies, unresolved V genes explain under half, and the rest has no known cause. This sample lists about 220,000 clones; about 80% were detected once. Less than 2.5% of the sample is held by the ten biggest clonotypes. Sequences were obtained from peripheral blood. These receptors were obtained from a woman aged 55-70 years with acute or convalescent COVID-19.

This sequence joins TRBV2 and TRBJ1-1; 7 bases are shared with TRBD1. The ends lost 3 bases at V and 7 bases at J; junction bases unmatched: 14. Per the germline V gene, CDR1 is SNHLY and CDR2 is FYNNEI. The CDR3 consists of 16 residues. CDR3 loop: CASSDPRLQGDLEAFF. CDR3 bases: TGTGCCAGCAGTGACCCCAGATTGCAGGGGGATCTTGAAGCTTTCTTT.

The CDR3 is CAWTQPSGGYTF. The CDR3 DNA reads TGTGCCTGGACACAGCCCTCTGGGGGCTACACCTTC. The chain combines TRBV30 with TRBJ1-2; D unclear. Trimming removed 4 bases from V and 8 bases from J, with 14 bases in between. The CDR3 is 12 amino acids. In germline, CDR1 is GTSNPN, CDR2 SVGIG (reference sequence).

This chain uses TRBV19 with TRBJ2-7, with 12 bases lining up with TRBD2. CDR3 length: 13 amino acids. The germline CDR1 and CDR2 sequences are LNHDA and SQIVND (reference sequence). V lost 6 bases, J lost 4 bases, and 1 base stayed unmatched. For the CDR3, the DNA is TGTGCCAGTAGGGGGACTAGCGGGTACGAGCAGTACTTC. This sequence encodes CASRGTSGYEQYF.

The chain couples TRBV3-1 (or the pseudogene TRBV3-2) to TRBJ1-1, with D tentatively TRBD1 (5 bases). CDR3 length equals 13 residues. Germline CDR1 LGHDT, CDR2 YNNKEL (reference sequence). V gave up 1 base and J gave up 6 bases, with 9 bases separating them. As DNA, the CDR3 is TGTGCCAGCAGCCAAGTGGCAGGGTCTGAAGCTTTCTTT. Residues: CASSQVAGSEAFF.

The V call is TRBV12-3 or TRBV12-4, the J call TRBJ1-2; D not certain. V lost 3 bases, J lost 6 bases, and 5 bases lay in between. CDR3 length: 11 residues. The CDR3 DNA reads TGTGCCAGCAGTTTGAGGGATGGCTACACCTTC. Residues: CASSLRDGYTF.

V and J are TRBV6-1 and TRBJ1-2, with D perhaps TRBD1 (5 bases). The CDR3 runs to 15 residues. Germline V CDR1 and CDR2: MNHNS, SASEGT. Trimming left V 2 bases short and J 0 bases short, with 10 bases between. CDR3 sequence reads: CASSESRDSNYGYTF. For the CDR3, the DNA is TGTGCCAGCAGTGAATCAAGGGACTCTAACTATGGCTACACCTTC.

The genes are TRBV9 and TRBJ2-5; TRBD2 matches at 10 bases. The CDR3 contains 16 residues. The V and J ends lost 0 bases and 5 bases, in that order; junction bases with no gene match: 7. Germline CDR1 and CDR2: SGDLS and YYNGEE. CDR3 sequence: CASSVAPAGGRETQYF. The CDR3 DNA reads TGTGCCAGCAGCGTAGCTCCAGCGGGGGGGAGGGAGACCCAGTACTTC.

The chain employs TRBV3-1 (or the pseudogene TRBV3-2) and TRBJ2-2, with D possibly being TRBD1 (5 bases). Per the germline V gene, CDR1 is LGHDT and CDR2 is YNNKEL (reference sequence). CDR3 length equals 13 residues. V was trimmed by 2 bases and J by 6 bases, leaving 7 bases between them. The CDR3 DNA reads TGTGCCAGCAGCCAAAGGGGTGCCGGGGAGCTGTTTTTT. It yields the protein CASSQRGAGELFF.